This record covers a single T cell receptor beta chain. This clone has just one count. Its antigen is currently not known. Nothing much larger sits one base from this clone, and base qualities are not available. The sample originates from a study of cytomegalovirus exposure and HLA in healthy donors (dated by TCRdb to the late 2010s). Context from the whole study: An earlier analysis of about 560 of the donors reported under 300 Gb of sequence data and around 120 million unique TCR beta sequences obtained from roughly 170 million T cells. Approximately 330 gigabases of sequencing data and 75 million to 85 million unique TCR sequences made up an early release that covered roughly 670 HLA-typed donors. Among the approximately 400 genotyped donors, more than 70% belonged to the genetic ancestry cluster associated with self-reported Caucasian donors. The aim of the study was to test whether cataloging public T cell receptors could identify signatures of past pathogen exposure. The study profiled the T cell repertoires of around 700 subjects by immunosequencing and related them to cytomegalovirus serostatus. Along with the approximately 620-subject first cohort, a separate validation cohort of 120 different subjects was used. To predict cytomegalovirus infection status, the study brought together high-throughput TCR immunosequencing, statistical association of individual TCRs with disease status, and machine learning. A later analysis re-analyzed previously published TCR beta repertoires from several hundred donors and added high-resolution HLA genotyping to study TCR occurrence patterns. In the later analysis, no new phenotypic data were used to find candidate immune exposures; instead, reliance was placed on TCR beta sequences and their occurrence across donors. An earlier analysis of 500 to 750 of the donors applied high-throughput TCR beta sequencing to assess whether each TCR beta V gene segment acted as functional or pseudogenic. Donor age, sex, ethnicity and CMV serostatus were collected together with the repertoire data. A later genetic analysis used genome-wide SNP genotypes for about 65% of the roughly 700 donors, treating that subset as a discovery cohort. Every discovery cohort repertoire had been produced on one sequencing platform. HLA typing covered class I and class II loci at four-digit resolution. The number of typed donors differed by locus: about 620-640 for A, B, C, DRB1 and DQB1; some 540 for DQA1; fewer than 610 for DPA1; and some 470 for DPB1. Four or five DR-DQ haplotypes were handled as single units for association and clustering because linkage in the cohort was strong. Across some 400 genotyped donors of the cohort, an average of about 240,000 unique TCR beta nucleotide sequences per donor were sequenced, and around 20% of those sequences were non-productive. Results and caveats for the whole study, not just this receptor: A cluster of highly shared sequence variants was judged likely to be a technical artifact of the sequencing pipeline. According to the authors, the approach could potentially be generalized to other disease states and immunological phenotypes. A later genetic analysis associated a missense DCLRE1C variant with V-gene and J-gene trimming of TCR beta chains, and an independent cohort replicated the association. A few of the identified cytomegalovirus-associated TCR beta chains were confirmed in vitro to be specific for cytomegalovirus antigens. While some public TCRs were present in many individuals, most TCR sequences turned up only very rarely across donors. In an earlier analysis of 587 of the donors, most TCR beta V segments appeared in productive rearrangements about 87% or about 30% of the time, broadly matching IMGT annotations. The earlier analysis of 450 to 700 of the donors excluded 15 to 20 rarely observed V segments, including chromosome 9 orphons, because counts were too low. The only immune exposure information available for the cohort was CMV serostatus. Strong co-occurrence of HLA alleles, especially DR and DQ, made assigning TCR associations to individual alleles difficult. In a later analysis, most CMV-associated TCR beta chains were found to appear HLA-restricted, with HLA associations seemingly driven largely by CMV exposure. The cohort was sequenced for TCR beta chains only, and without alpha or paired-chain data the features that could be detected were limited. Compared with the approximately 670-donor mean, donors in an Asian-associated ancestry cluster had fewer N-insertions in productive TCRs, according to a later genetic analysis. A total of fewer than 200 TCR beta chains were listed by the study as associated with cytomegalovirus. At a false discovery rate of 0.05, a later analysis linked around 15,000 TCR beta sequences to specific HLA alleles. Correlated functional status among segregating V segments might reflect linkage disequilibrium, but an unknown experimental factor could not be ruled out. A later analysis reported that several top co-occurrence clusters appeared linked to parvovirus B19, influenza, CMV and Epstein-Barr virus. Some IMGT-functional V segments, including TRBV6-2 and TRBV6-3, could not be told apart with the 87-base-pair reads, so those segments were excluded. A later analysis found that HLA-associated TCR beta chains were more clonally expanded and had lower generation probabilities than equally common non-associated chains. Sequencing depth was assumed to be roughly uniform across donors in the presence/absence analyses, though that assumption may not hold. A further reported finding was that TCR beta sequences accurately predicted the HLA-A and HLA-B alleles for most subjects in the first cohort. The classifier was reported to diagnose cytomegalovirus status with high specificity and sensitivity in both the original cohort and the validation cohort. HLA typing was unavailable for some donors at each locus, so association tests used only the typed subset. In a later analysis, the rate of TCR association differed among HLA loci, with DRB1 alleles having the most associated TCRs and HLA-C alleles having the fewest.

The receptor library was made with the immunoSEQ multiplex PCR assay. For the multiplex PCR, a mixture combining 60 forward primers for TCR Vbeta segments and 13 reverse primers for TCR Jbeta segments was used. Amplification of the CDR3 region of rearranged TCR beta genes was performed with a multiplex PCR assay on genomic DNA. Amplified TCR beta libraries were sequenced as 87-base-pair reads on the Illumina HiSeq System. On the authors' methods: In a later analysis, roughly 80 million unique TCR beta chains were counted across the roughly 670 repertoires, and approximately 11 million of these chains were shared by at least two donors. Raw reads were error-corrected and collapsed into unique sequences by a nearest-neighbor algorithm in which closely related sequences were merged to remove PCR and sequencing errors. Alignment of CDR3 sequences to IMGT reference sequences was used to assign V, D and J gene segments. For a sequence to be retained, at least a six-nucleotide match to both a V gene segment and a J gene segment was required. Rearrangements were classified as productive when the CDR3 lacked stop codons and remained in frame with V and J, and all other rearrangements were classified as non-productive. CDR3 was defined according to IMGT convention as the region running from the second conserved V-encoded cysteine to the conserved J-encoded phenylalanine. In an earlier analysis of more than 550 of the donors, sequences lacking an unambiguous match to a single V gene segment were excluded. In an earlier analysis of 500 to 750 of the donors, V segments were called functional above 56.7% productive rearrangements and were called segregating when the between-donor standard deviation exceeded 5%. To diagnose cytomegalovirus status from the catalog of TCR beta chain sequences, a statistical classification framework was built. In a later analysis, V and J genes were assigned by comparing TCR nucleotide sequences against IMGT/GENE-DB human TR gene sequences. Using the TCRdist pipeline, a later analysis assigned CDR3 sequences along with most-parsimonious VDJ recombination scenarios. A later analysis defined each TCR beta chain by its CDR3 amino acid sequence plus V-gene family, and excluded reads lacking a unique V-gene family. To address suspected cross-contamination and a sequencing artifact, a later analysis removed 450 to 700 highly shared, low-generation-probability nucleotide sequences. In a later analysis, a clonal expansion index for each public chain was calculated from normalized within-repertoire ranks of inferred template counts. A later analysis computed generation probabilities with a VDJ recombination model fitted to out-of-frame rearrangements, and checked the results against IGoR. A later analysis scored TCR-TCR, TCR-HLA and TCR-CMV co-occurrence with hypergeometric tests, applying a repertoire-size bias correction to TCR pairs. False discovery rates were estimated in a later analysis by permuting HLA or CMV assignments 20 times. In a later analysis, co-occurring TCRs were grouped using DBSCAN, with TCRdist sequence similarity added in when clustering inside HLA-allele-positive subsets. Repertoires with fewer than 30,000 or more than 120,000 public chains were left out of co-occurrence clustering, as were a few repertoires with anomalous nucleotide sharing. The source is immuneACCESS, and TCRdb retained only in-frame sequences with V and J called. Part of the clones is not carried over; for the studies checked, unresolved V genes explain less than half of this, and the remainder is unexplained. The D gene and trimming were derived from the DNA, and the V and J assignments and clone size from that table. This sample gives 150,000 or so clones in total; around 80% of them show up just once. About 2.4% of the sample lies in the top ten.

The CDR3 runs 13 amino acids, cysteine and phenylalanine included. Only the CDR3 portion is preserved as DNA: 39 bases, with reading frame beginning at the first base. V loses 4 bases of germline sequence and J loses 1 base, and the interval between the two ends is 7 bases. The germline V gene supplies CDR1 SNHLY and CDR2 FYNNEI. In total, over 600 healthy bone marrow donors made up the cohort. At the time of sampling, all cohort members were nominally healthy, though unrecorded immune exposures were likely present. The donor was CMV seronegative and was included in the group of about 400 seronegative cohort members. Each donor provided a peripheral blood sample, and peripheral blood mononuclear cells were used for TCR beta sequencing. The Qiagen DNeasy Blood Extraction Kit was used to extract genomic DNA from the blood cell samples.

Sequenced input: PBMCs. This receptor chain uses TRBV2 and TRBJ1-1, with the D gene not confidently named. The origin of this receptor is a man in his fifties or sixties in good health and CMV-seronegative. The nucleotide sequence reads TGTGCCAGCAGTGGAGTAGAGAACACTGAAGCTTTCTTT. Its protein reads: CASSGVENTEAFF.